The table lists the clone carrying this T cell receptor (beta chain) with a few counts. Its specificity is not known. On the basis of clinical symptoms, serum thyroxine and TRAb, thyroid ultrasound and orbital computed tomography, diagnoses were made. This entry comes from a study of T cells in Graves' hyperthyroidism and ophthalmopathy. The ends were cut back, 6 bases at V and 0 bases at J, with 14 bases in the middle. Germline CDR1 and CDR2: LNHDA and SQIVND (reference sequence). The CDR3 consists of 15 residues. The investigators amplified TCR beta CDR3 regions from RNA transcripts. The HTBI primer set was used in a first-round RT-PCR of the TCR CDR3. One entry per CDR3 protein, called by TCRdb with MiXCR from the multiplex PCR reads. The sample holds about 380,000 distinct CDR3 sequences, around 20% seen once. Study-wide findings and caveats: Blood held most thyroid clonotypes expanded above 0.001 frequency.

Sequencing was performed on blood. This sequence was found in a young man with Graves' ophthalmopathy. The V gene is TRBV19, the J gene TRBJ1-1, with a weak D call TRBD1 (5 bases). The chain's CDR3 is CASSPPGTMNTEAFF. CDR3 DNA: TGTGCCAGTAGCCCCCCCGGGACGATGAACACTGAAGCTTTCTTT.